Sequencing of this T cell receptor (beta chain) was carried out in a study of T cells expressing NK-cell markers. TCRdb reanalyzed the 5' RACE reads, giving one entry per CDR3 protein sequence and no DNA. Its listing shows 150,000 to 170,000 distinct CDR3 sequences. The sequencing input was blood T cells: a sorted CD56 or NKG2C T cell subset, CD4+ or CD8+ T cells, or bulk PBMC T cells (not recorded which). The source is a woman in her forties or fifties in good health.

The CDR3 is CSARDPRQGRLNEQFF. The chain has TRBV20-1 and TRBJ2-1; checking the TCRdb D call of TRBD1 is not possible without DNA. The CDR3 runs 16 residues. Germline-derived CDR1 and CDR2 are DFQATT and SNEGSKA (reference sequence).